This T cell receptor (beta chain) was documented in a study of blood T cell repertoires in COVID-19. Study-level background: Acute and convalescent COVID-19 specimens originated in the United States, Italy and Spain. T cells, B-cell-depleted T cells, or PBMCs provided the cDNA or gDNA that served as material.

Germline CDR1 SGHRS, CDR2 YFSETQ. The V gene lost 4 bases and the J gene lost 5 bases, with 15 bases spanning the gap. The CDR3 has 14 residues. Researchers sorted participants into cohorts using their self-reported clinical history. Original analysis: Estimation of nucleated cell counts was performed using reference gene primer amplification. Profiled with immunoSEQ multiplex PCR; TCRdb holds only in-frame clones, not every one. V, J and clone size derive from that table, while D and trimming were established from the DNA sequence. The sample lists 250,000 to 350,000 clones, about 90% occurring once.

This chain joins TRBV5-1 and TRBJ2-5; D is unclear. The TCR was taken from a woman under 30 with acute COVID-19. Input material: PBMCs or T cells enriched from blood (not recorded which). The CDR3 protein is CASSTKASGETQYF. Here the CDR3 DNA reads TGCGCCAGCAGCACCAAGGCGTCGGGTGAGACCCAGTACTTC.